The next 20 T cell receptor beta chains were all read from a single sample in a study of beta chain features in type 1 diabetes. The study reverse transcribed the entire isolated RNA, so it sequenced expressed TCRB transcripts. Produced via immunoSEQ multiplex PCR; TCRdb's table is partial and in-frame only. Among approximately 140,000 clones listed, roughly 53% were seen once. The sample taken for sequencing was Tregs from blood. The receptors were gathered from a young man in good health.

The chain carries TRBV7-2 and TRBJ2-3, with TRBD2 matching 7 bases. V lost 1 base to trimming and J lost 3 bases; unmatched junction nucleotides: 4. The CDR3 consists of 15 residues. The germline CDR1 and CDR2 sequences are SGHTA and FQGNSA. This CDR3 is CASSLGGGFTDTQYF. In nucleotides, the CDR3 is TGTGCCAGCAGCTTAGGCGGGGGTTTTACAGATACGCAGTATTTT.

The chain is built from TRBV29-1 and TRBJ2-7, with TRBD2 identical over 13 bases. From germline, CDR1 is SQVTM and CDR2 ANQGSEA. This CDR3 spans 16 amino acids. Trimming at V came to 5 bases and at J to 3 bases, leaving 10 bases not matched to a gene. In nucleotides, the CDR3 is TGCAGCGTTAAAGGGACTAGCGGGATGGGTCGCTACGAGCAGTACTTC. This gives the protein CSVKGTSGMGRYEQYF.

The chain combines TRBV7-8 with TRBJ2-5, with D hard to call. Deletions cut 3 bases from V and 5 bases from J, with 10 bases between. Germline values: CDR1 SGHVS, CDR2 FQNEAQ. The CDR3 spans 13 residues. The DNA of the CDR3 is TGTGCCAGCAGCTTTGGGCTACCGGAGACCCAGTACTTC. Protein sequence: CASSFGLPETQYF.

This clone was recorded at least ten times. The V call is TRBV7-9, the J call TRBJ2-3; no reliable D call. The V and J ends lost 5 bases and 10 bases respectively, with 13 bases between them. CDR1 is SEHNR and CDR2 is FQNEAQ in the germline V gene (reference sequence). CDR3 length: 12 residues. The CDR3 coding sequence is TGTGCCAGCAGCCTTGAAACCCCGGCGCAGTATTTT. Its translation: CASSLETPAQYF.

This clone was picked up a small number of times. This chain joins TRBV6-1 and TRBJ1-2, with TRBD1 matching over 7 bases. With 8 bases clipped from V and 1 base from J, the junction kept 7 bases outside the gene matches. CDR1 is MNHNS and CDR2 is SASEGT in the germline V gene. The CDR3 covers 14 residues. The CDR3 sequence is CASVPNRGNYGYTF. The DNA of the CDR3 is TGTGCCAGCGTGCCGAACAGGGGTAACTATGGCTACACCTTC.

The V gene is TRBV28, the J gene TRBJ2-4, with 9 bases matching TRBD1. The germline CDR1 and CDR2 sequences are MDHEN and SYDVKM. J gave up 1 base and V 10 bases, and 8 bases lay outside the gene matches. This CDR3 region has 15 residues. CDR3 protein: CATHRDRVAKNIQYF. The CDR3 DNA follows: TGTGCCACCCACCGGGACAGGGTGGCCAAAAACATTCAGTACTTC.

The chain recombines TRBV7-6 with TRBJ2-3, with a weak D call TRBD1 (5 bases). There are 14 residues in the CDR3. Germline CDR1 and CDR2: SGHVS and FNYEAQ. The ends were cut back, 4 bases at V and 3 bases at J, with 11 bases in the middle. The CDR3 region is CASSSQGATDTQYF. CDR3 nucleotide sequence: TGTGCCAGCAGCTCCCAGGGTGCGACAGATACGCAGTATTTT.

CDR3 in amino acids: CSVLERTYEQYF. CDR3 nucleotides: TGCAGCGTTCTGGAGCGTACCTACGAGCAGTACTTC. The V gene is TRBV29-1, the J gene TRBJ2-7; D uncertain. Per the germline V gene, CDR1 is SQVTM and CDR2 is ANQGSEA. The CDR3 is 12 amino acids. V was trimmed by 5 bases and J by 2 bases, leaving 10 bases between them.

The sample holds a few counts of this clone. The chain couples TRBV11-2 to TRBJ1-1; D uncertain. V gave up 4 bases and J gave up 4 bases, with 19 bases separating them. The CDR3 is 16 amino acids. Germline CDR1 is SGHAT and CDR2 is FQNNGV. The CDR3, as DNA: TGTGCCAGCAGCTCGGTCCGGCTCGGAGGAATCACTGAAGCTTTCTTT. Protein sequence: CASSSVRLGGITEAFF.

Concerning this clone: The same CDR3 is also encoded by other DNA sequences in this sample. The gene calls are TRBV10-3 and TRBJ2-7; no firm D call. Trimming took off 3 bases at V and 3 bases at J, with 9 bases between the two ends. From germline, CDR1 is ENHRY and CDR2 SYGVKD. CDR3 length: 13 residues. CDR3 DNA sequence: TGTGCCATCAGTGAAATGGCTTTCTACGAGCAGTACTTC. Translation gives CAISEMAFYEQYF.

The V gene is TRBV9, the J gene TRBJ1-1; perhaps TRBD1 as D (6 bases). This CDR3 comprises 14 residues. Germline-derived CDR1 and CDR2 are SGDLS and YYNGEE. The V and J ends lost 0 bases and 2 bases respectively, with 8 bases between them. For the CDR3, the DNA is TGTGCCAGCAGCGTAGGACAGGTTAACACTGAAGCTTTCTTT. It translates to CASSVGQVNTEAFF.

This chain connects TRBV18 to TRBJ2-2; 8 bases match TRBD1. J gave up 3 bases and V 3 bases, and 6 bases lay outside the gene matches. From germline, CDR1 is KGHSH and CDR2 LQKENI. This CDR3 is built from 16 residues. Here the CDR3 DNA reads TGTGCCAGCTCACCTCGAACAGGGGGTCACACCGGGGAGCTGTTTTTT. This translates into CASSPRTGGHTGELFF.

This chain joins TRBV6-1 and TRBJ2-2; D perhaps matches TRBD2 (6 bases). Germline lookup yields CDR1 MNHNS and CDR2 SASEGT. The CDR3 totals 12 residues. V dropped 10 bases and J dropped 9 bases, with 15 bases sitting between them. Here the CDR3 reads CATVGGVRELFF. The CDR3 DNA follows: TGTGCCACCGTTGGAGGGGTCAGGGAGCTGTTTTTT.

This clone was counted only a few times. This sequence joins TRBV29-1 and TRBJ1-1; no firm D call. V dropped 4 bases and J dropped 2 bases, with 5 bases sitting between them. This CDR3 comprises 11 residues. Per germline, CDR1 SQVTM and CDR2 ANQGSEA. CDR3 nucleotides: TGCAGCGTTGGAAGCAACACTGAAGCTTTCTTT. It translates to CSVGSNTEAFF.

J is TRBJ2-7 and V is TRBV27, with D possibly being TRBD2 (5 bases). V was trimmed by 4 bases and J by 6 bases, leaving 22 bases between them. The CDR3 runs to 16 residues. The germline V gene has CDR1 MNHEY and CDR2 SMNVEV (reference sequence). CDR3 nucleotides: TGTGCCAGCAGTTCCGGCGTTCTCCGGGGAAGTGGCGAGCAGTACTTC. It is translated as CASSSGVLRGSGEQYF.

This chain connects TRBV5-1 to TRBJ1-3, with a tentative D call TRBD1 (5 bases). CDR1 is SGHRS, CDR2 YFSETQ, per germline. This CDR3 contains 14 residues. V was pared by 3 bases and J by 4 bases, with 11 bases between. This CDR3 is CASSSDIRGNTIYF. For the CDR3, the DNA is TGCGCCAGCAGCTCGGACATCAGAGGAAACACCATATATTTT. The complete variable domain, with remaining parts taken from reference TRBV5-1 and TRBJ1-3, reads KAGVTQTPRYLIKTRGQQVTLSCSPISGHRSVSWYQQTPGQGLQFLFEYFSETQRNKGNFPGRFSGRQFSNSRSEMNVSTLELGDSALYLCASSSDIRGNTIYFGEGSWLTVV.

The table lists this clone with a few counts. CDR3 region: CASSLNGSLRTDTQYF. CDR3 coding DNA: TGTGCCAGCAGCTTAAACGGGAGTCTCCGCACAGATACGCAGTATTTT. The chain employs TRBV7-2 and TRBJ2-3, with a possible D match to TRBD2 (6 bases). The CDR3 runs to 16 residues. V was pared by 2 bases and J by 1 base, with 13 bases between. In germline, CDR1 is SGHTA, CDR2 FQGNSA.

This rearrangement joins TRBV10-3 to TRBJ2-3; 9 bases are a match to TRBD1. There are 15 residues in the CDR3. The J segment lost 2 bases and the V segment lost 6 bases, leaving 6 bases of the junction unmatched. CDR1 and CDR2 (germline): ENHRY, SYGVKD. CDR3 sequence (DNA): TGTGCCATCAGGGCGACAGGGGGTTACACAGATACGCAGTATTTT. Protein sequence: CAIRATGGYTDTQYF.

The rearrangement joins TRBV7-2 to TRBJ1-3; 9 bases agree with TRBD1. Germline V gene sequence: CDR1 SGHTA, CDR2 FQGNSA. The V gene end was trimmed by 2 bases and the J gene end by 4 bases; junction bases not matched to a gene: 3. The CDR3 consists of 15 residues. The CDR3 bases are TGTGCCAGCAGCTTATCCGGGACAGGGGGAAACACCATATATTTT. This encodes CASSLSGTGGNTIYF.

This chain uses TRBV2 with TRBJ2-1; 8 bases agree with TRBD1. The CDR3 has 15 amino acids. CDR1 and CDR2 from the germline V gene are SNHLY and FYNNEI. Germline trimming cut 7 bases from V and 8 bases from J; bases unmatched to any gene: 13. The CDR3 sequence: CASNRQGFGFDEQFF. CDR3 sequence (DNA): TGTGCCAGCAATAGACAGGGGTTCGGATTCGATGAGCAGTTCTTC. Complete variable domain (other parts from reference TRBV2 and TRBJ2-1): EPEVTQTPSHQVTQMGQEVILRCVPISNHLYFYWYRQILGQKVEFLVSFYNNEISEKSEIFDDQFSVERPDGSNFTLKIRSTKLEDSAMYFCASNRQGFGFDEQFFGPGTRLTVL.